A single sample is the source of the 23 T cell receptor beta chains below, sequenced in a study of CD8 T cells in Susac syndrome. Random hexamers served to reverse transcribe about 0.45 to 1 ug RNA. TCRdb independently ran MiXCR on the immunoSEQ multiplex PCR reads; one entry per CDR3 protein. The sample lists 150,000 to 200,000 distinct CDR3 sequences, over 85% seen once, with approximately 0.14% in the top ten. Sequencing was done on a sample of CD4+ T cells from PBMCs. Source of these receptors: a human donor in good health.

The chain has TRBV29-1 and TRBJ2-6; D possibly corresponds to TRBD1 (6 bases). V gave up 6 bases and J gave up 0 bases, with 9 bases separating them. The CDR3 extends over 14 amino acids. Germline V lookup: CDR1 SQVTM, CDR2 ANQGSEA. Written as DNA, the CDR3 is TGCAGCGTCCGGGACAACTCTGGGGCCAACGTCCTGACTTTC. As protein: CSVRDNSGANVLTF.

The chain joins TRBV29-1 to TRBJ2-1; D uncertain. The germline V and J ends were trimmed by 6 bases and 4 bases, with 7 bases remaining between them. This CDR3 has 11 residues. From germline, CDR1 is SQVTM and CDR2 ANQGSEA. The CDR3 coding sequence is TGCAGCGTCGAGTTGTACAATGAGCAGTTCTTC. Translation: CSVELYNEQFF.

V usage is TRBV20-1 and J usage is TRBJ2-7; 10 bases are shared with TRBD2. Looked up from germline, CDR1 is DFQATT and CDR2 is SNEGSKA (reference sequence). There are 16 residues in the CDR3. V lost 2 bases to trimming and J lost 2 bases; unmatched junction nucleotides: 9. CDR3 sequence: CSARPSGGLSPYEQYF. The CDR3 DNA reads TGCAGTGCTAGACCTAGCGGGGGATTATCTCCCTACGAGCAGTACTTC.

V and J are TRBV29-1 and TRBJ1-2; D may be TRBD1 (6 bases). CDR3 length: 15 amino acids. V was cut by 0 bases and J by 8 bases, with 19 bases left in between. Germline CDR1 is SQVTM and CDR2 is ANQGSEA. This CDR3 reads CSVEENLTGRYGYTF. DNA of the CDR3: TGCAGCGTTGAAGAAAACCTGACAGGACGTTACGGCTACACCTTC.

J is TRBJ2-7 and V is TRBV20-1, with TRBD1 matching over 9 bases. The length of the CDR3 is 15 residues. Per the germline V gene, CDR1 is DFQATT and CDR2 is SNEGSKA (reference sequence). V shed 5 bases and J 3 bases; nucleotides not matched to a gene: 11. CDR3: CSAPTRTGAGYEQYF. The CDR3 nucleotides are TGCAGTGCTCCAACCCGGACAGGGGCAGGCTACGAGCAGTACTTC.

The V gene is TRBV29-1, the J gene TRBJ1-2; 10 bases line up with TRBD1. The trim removed 6 bases at V and 8 bases at J, leaving 12 bases unmatched. Germline CDR1 and CDR2: SQVTM and ANQGSEA. This CDR3 has 14 residues. The CDR3 coding sequence is TGCAGCGTCCTCCGGGACAGGGGATCTATGGGCTACACCTTC. Its protein is CSVLRDRGSMGYTF.

The chain carries TRBV7-9 and TRBJ2-1; TRBD2 aligns across 13 bases. This CDR3 region has 18 residues. Germline V gives CDR1 SEHNR, CDR2 FQNEAQ (reference sequence). The trim removed 0 bases at V and 2 bases at J, leaving 4 bases unmatched. CDR3 bases: TGTGCCAGCAGCTTAGCGGGACTAGCGGGGTCCACCTACAATGAGCAGTTCTTC. It yields the protein CASSLAGLAGSTYNEQFF.

The gene calls are TRBV12-3 or TRBV12-4 and TRBJ1-1; the match to TRBD1 covers 8 bases. This CDR3 is built from 14 residues. J was trimmed by 3 bases and V by 6 bases; bases with no gene match: 6. CDR3 region: CASRSDRGDTEAFF. CDR3 DNA: TGTGCCAGCAGAAGTGACAGGGGTGACACTGAAGCTTTCTTT.

The CDR3: CASSLGAAGYTDTQYF. In DNA, the CDR3 is TGTGCCAGCAGTTTAGGGGCGGCGGGGTACACAGATACGCAGTATTTT. The V and J genes are TRBV12-3 or TRBV12-4 and TRBJ2-3; tentatively, D is TRBD2 (6 bases). The CDR3 is 16 residues long. The V end was cut by 1 base, the J end by 2 bases, with 13 bases between.

V usage is TRBV29-1 and J usage is TRBJ2-3, with 7 bases lining up with TRBD2. In germline, CDR1 is SQVTM, CDR2 ANQGSEA. This CDR3 has 16 amino acids. J lost 2 bases, V lost 6 bases, and 14 bases had no gene match. Here the CDR3 reads CSVTPSGGGSTDTQYF. In DNA, the CDR3 is TGCAGCGTCACCCCCAGTGGGGGGGGATCCACAGATACGCAGTATTTT.

This chain links TRBV5-1 with TRBJ1-2; D possibly corresponds to TRBD1 (6 bases). The germline V gene encodes CDR1 SGHRS and CDR2 YFSETQ. The ends were cut back, 3 bases at V and 6 bases at J, with 15 bases in the middle. CDR3 length equals 14 residues. The CDR3 loop reads CASSSTPGDDGYTF. The CDR3 DNA follows: TGCGCCAGCAGCTCAACCCCAGGGGACGATGGCTACACCTTC.

The rearrangement uses TRBV7-3 and TRBJ1-1, with D possibly TRBD1 on 6 matching bases. Germline CDR1 and CDR2: SGHTA and FQGTGA. V lost 1 base and J lost 3, with 12 bases in between. The CDR3 spans 15 residues. The CDR3 nucleotides read TGTGCCAGCAGCTTAAGCGGGGGCAGGGACACTGAAGCTTTCTTT. Protein product: CASSLSGGRDTEAFF.

The chain has TRBV9 and TRBJ2-3; 7 bases align to TRBD2. The CDR3 consists of 17 residues. The V gene end was trimmed by 4 bases and the J gene end by 0 bases; junction bases not matched to a gene: 11. Germline V gene sequence: CDR1 SGDLS, CDR2 YYNGEE. The CDR3 reads CASSLGLISGSTDTQYF. CDR3 in DNA: TGTGCCAGCAGCCTTGGACTGATTAGCGGGAGCACAGATACGCAGTATTTT.

The chain couples TRBV23-1 to TRBJ1-2; D unresolved. TRBV23-1 is annotated as an ORF whose role is uncertain. Trimming cost V 0 bases and J 1 base, with 6 bases left between them. The CDR3 runs 14 residues. The CDR3 spells CASSQSGGNYGYTF. The CDR3 DNA sequence: TGCGCCAGCAGTCAATCCGGCGGTAACTATGGCTACACCTTC.

CDR3 DNA: TGTGCCAGCAGCTCCGGGGGGACGGCGGCTGAAGCTTTCTTT. It is translated as CASSSGGTAAEAFF. The rearrangement links TRBV7-3 to TRBJ1-1; D is possibly TRBD1 (5 bases). CDR1 is SGHTA, CDR2 FQGTGA, per germline. The CDR3 runs 14 residues. The V and J ends lost 4 bases and 6 bases respectively, with 15 bases between them.

The chain recombines TRBV7-9 with TRBJ2-1; TRBD2 agrees at 9 bases. With V trimmed by 3 bases and J by 5 bases, 5 bases remained unmatched. Germline CDR1 reads SEHNR; CDR2 reads FQNEAQ (reference sequence). The CDR3 spans 15 residues. The CDR3 loop reads CASSFLAGYDNEQFF. The CDR3 DNA sequence: TGTGCCAGCAGCTTCCTAGCGGGGTACGACAATGAGCAGTTCTTC.

The V gene is TRBV5-1, the J gene TRBJ2-3; no clear D gene. Trimming removed 4 bases at V and 0 bases at J, with 9 bases between. This CDR3 contains 14 residues. Germline CDR1 SGHRS, CDR2 YFSETQ. CDR3 nucleotides: TGCGCCAGCAGCCCTTTCTCCAGCACAGATACGCAGTATTTT. Translating gives CASSPFSSTDTQYF.

The chain employs TRBV23-1 and TRBJ1-1; no firm D call. TRBV23-1 is annotated as an ORF whose role is uncertain. Trimming cost V 3 bases and J 1 base, with 9 bases left between them. The CDR3 is 14 residues long. CDR3 protein: CASSHGPGNTEAFF. CDR3 DNA sequence: TGCGCCAGCAGTCATGGTCCGGGGAACACTGAAGCTTTCTTT.

The chain uses TRBV4-2 and TRBJ2-7; the D gene is possibly TRBD1 (6 bases). The CDR3 has 15 amino acids. Germline V gives CDR1 LGHNA, CDR2 YNFKEQ. Trimming pared 1 base from V and 1 base from J, leaving 11 bases between. In DNA form, the CDR3 reads TGTGCCAGCAGCCAAGCCCGACAGGCGTCCTACGAGCAGTACTTC. Translated, it gives CASSQARQASYEQYF.

The chain uses TRBV3-1 and TRBJ2-7; D could derive from TRBD1 or TRBD2 (5 bases each). In germline, CDR1 is LGHDT, CDR2 YNNKEL (reference sequence). This CDR3 comprises 13 residues. The V and J ends lost 1 base and 7 bases respectively, with 11 bases between them. CDR3 nucleotides: TGTGCCAGCAGCCAAGCCAGGGACGGTGAGCAGTACTTC. Protein product: CASSQARDGEQYF.

The chain joins TRBV29-1 to TRBJ1-2, with D possibly TRBD1 on 5 matching bases. V shed 4 bases and J shed 8 bases, with 20 bases lying between them. This CDR3 contains 14 residues. Germline CDR1 is SQVTM and CDR2 is ANQGSEA. The CDR3: CSVVPDRPMGGYTF. The CDR3 DNA reads as TGCAGCGTTGTCCCTGACAGACCCATGGGAGGCTACACCTTC.

In this sample, this clonotype turned up once. The V and J genes are TRBV29-1 and TRBJ2-2, with a tentative D call TRBD2 (6 bases). This CDR3 contains 16 residues. With 0 bases removed from V and 0 bases from J, the gap between germline ends came to 11 bases. CDR1 is SQVTM and CDR2 is ANQGSEA in the germline V gene. CDR3 amino acids: CSVEEVGGPNTGELFF. CDR3 DNA sequence: TGCAGCGTTGAAGAGGTGGGGGGTCCGAACACCGGGGAGCTGTTTTTT.

This chain links TRBV7-8 with TRBJ2-4; 7 positions agree with TRBD1. J lost 4 bases, V lost 1 base, and 7 bases had no gene match. CDR1 and CDR2 from the germline V gene are SGHVS and FQNEAQ. The CDR3 runs 16 residues. The CDR3 DNA reads TGTGCCAGCAGCTTAGAGAACAGGGGCCGGAAAAACATTCAGTACTTC. This sequence encodes CASSLENRGRKNIQYF.